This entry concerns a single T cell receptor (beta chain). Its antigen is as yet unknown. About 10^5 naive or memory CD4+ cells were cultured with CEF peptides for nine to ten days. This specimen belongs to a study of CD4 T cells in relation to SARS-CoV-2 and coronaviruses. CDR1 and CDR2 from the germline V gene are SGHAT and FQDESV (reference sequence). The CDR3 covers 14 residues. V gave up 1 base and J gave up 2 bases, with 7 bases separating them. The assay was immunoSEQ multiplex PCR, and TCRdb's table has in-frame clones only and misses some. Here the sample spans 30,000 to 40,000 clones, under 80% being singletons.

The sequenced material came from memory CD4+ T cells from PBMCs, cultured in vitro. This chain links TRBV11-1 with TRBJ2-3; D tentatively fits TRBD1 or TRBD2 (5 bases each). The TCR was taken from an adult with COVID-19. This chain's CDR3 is CASSLGGITDTQYF. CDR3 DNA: TGTGCCAGCAGCTTAGGGGGGATCACAGATACGCAGTATTTT.